The present T cell receptor (beta chain) was sequenced within a study of T cell responses to AZD1222 COVID-19 vaccine. As regards this clone: Its target is not known.

Libraries were prepared by immunoSEQ multiplex PCR; TCRdb keeps only in-frame clonotypes and omits some of them. Among about 100,000 clones listed, around nine tenths were seen once. Study-wide points: At 160-218 and 743-854, vaccine-associated CD4 TCRs were dominant, and they spanned spike. Baseline seropositivity characterized only six AZD1222 recipients. Spike-specific TCR repertoires showed rising breadth and depth after two AZD1222 doses.

Germline CDR1 reads MNHEY; CDR2 reads SMNVEV (reference sequence). The CDR3 contains 14 residues. Trimming pared 5 bases from V and 1 base from J, leaving 12 bases between. The rearrangement uses TRBV27 and TRBJ2-7; D uncertain. The source is an adult in good health. The source material was peripheral blood, sampled on day 0 of AZD1222 vaccination. This CDR3 is CASSPRRLSYEQYF. Here the CDR3 DNA reads TGTGCCAGCAGTCCGCGCCGGCTTTCCTACGAGCAGTACTTC.